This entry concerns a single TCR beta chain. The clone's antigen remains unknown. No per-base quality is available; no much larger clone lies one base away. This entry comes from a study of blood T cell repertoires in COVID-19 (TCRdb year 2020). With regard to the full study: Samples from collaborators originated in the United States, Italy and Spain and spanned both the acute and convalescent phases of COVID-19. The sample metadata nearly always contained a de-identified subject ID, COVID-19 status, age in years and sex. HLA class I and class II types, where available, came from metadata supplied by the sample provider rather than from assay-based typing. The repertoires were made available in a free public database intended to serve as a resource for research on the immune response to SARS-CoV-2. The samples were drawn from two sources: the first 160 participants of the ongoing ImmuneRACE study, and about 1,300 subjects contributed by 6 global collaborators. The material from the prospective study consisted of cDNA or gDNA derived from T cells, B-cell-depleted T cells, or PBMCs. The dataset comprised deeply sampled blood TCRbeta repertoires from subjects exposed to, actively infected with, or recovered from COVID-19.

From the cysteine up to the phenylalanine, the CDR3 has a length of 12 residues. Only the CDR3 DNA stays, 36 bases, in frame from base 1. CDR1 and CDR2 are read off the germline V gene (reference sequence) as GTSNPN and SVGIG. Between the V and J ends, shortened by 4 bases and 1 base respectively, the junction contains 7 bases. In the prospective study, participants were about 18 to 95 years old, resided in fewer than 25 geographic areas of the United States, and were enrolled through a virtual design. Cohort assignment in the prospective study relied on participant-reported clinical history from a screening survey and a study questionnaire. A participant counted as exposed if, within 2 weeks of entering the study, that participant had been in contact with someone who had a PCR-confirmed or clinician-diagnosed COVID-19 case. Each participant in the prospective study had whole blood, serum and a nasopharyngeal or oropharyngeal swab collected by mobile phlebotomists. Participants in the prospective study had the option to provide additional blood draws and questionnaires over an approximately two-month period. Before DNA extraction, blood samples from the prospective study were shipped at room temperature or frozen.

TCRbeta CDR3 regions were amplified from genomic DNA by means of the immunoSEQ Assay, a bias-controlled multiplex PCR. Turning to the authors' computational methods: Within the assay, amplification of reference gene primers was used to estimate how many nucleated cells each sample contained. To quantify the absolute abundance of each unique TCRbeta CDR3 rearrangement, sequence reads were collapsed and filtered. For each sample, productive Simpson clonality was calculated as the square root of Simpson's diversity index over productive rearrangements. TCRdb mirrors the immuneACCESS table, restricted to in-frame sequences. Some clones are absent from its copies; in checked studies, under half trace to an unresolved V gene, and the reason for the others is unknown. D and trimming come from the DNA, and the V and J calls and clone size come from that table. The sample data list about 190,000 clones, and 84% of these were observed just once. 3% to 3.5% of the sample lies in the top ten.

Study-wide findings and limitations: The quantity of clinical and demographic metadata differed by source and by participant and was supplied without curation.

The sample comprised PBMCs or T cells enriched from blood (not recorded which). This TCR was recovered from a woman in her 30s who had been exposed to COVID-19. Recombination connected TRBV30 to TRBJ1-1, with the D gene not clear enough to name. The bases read TGTGCCTGGAACGGCGGGAACACTGAAGCTTTCTTT. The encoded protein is CAWNGGNTEAFF.